This note documents a single TCR beta chain sequence. The germline gives CDR1 MGHRA, CDR2 YSYEKL. V lost 3 bases to trimming and J lost 2 bases; unmatched junction nucleotides: 5. The CDR3 spans 16 residues. The data originate from a study of blood T cell repertoires in COVID-19. In the study overall: In each case, the material was cDNA or gDNA derived from T cells, B-cell-depleted T cells, or PBMCs.

Cohorts were based on clinical histories the participants reported. Two negative PCRs, clearance, or symptom resolution characterized the recovered Cohort 3 donors. Clones were read by immunoSEQ multiplex PCR, and TCRdb kept only the in-frame ones, dropping some. This sample has 200,000 or so clones, with roughly 90% found just once. Input material: PBMCs or T cells enriched from blood (not recorded which). The clonotype comes from a woman younger than 30 who had recovered from COVID-19. The chain couples TRBV4-1 to TRBJ2-7; 12 bases are a match to TRBD1. CDR3 sequence: CASSHPGTGGTYEQYF. DNA of the CDR3: TGCGCCAGCAGCCATCCCGGGACAGGGGGCACCTACGAGCAGTACTTC.